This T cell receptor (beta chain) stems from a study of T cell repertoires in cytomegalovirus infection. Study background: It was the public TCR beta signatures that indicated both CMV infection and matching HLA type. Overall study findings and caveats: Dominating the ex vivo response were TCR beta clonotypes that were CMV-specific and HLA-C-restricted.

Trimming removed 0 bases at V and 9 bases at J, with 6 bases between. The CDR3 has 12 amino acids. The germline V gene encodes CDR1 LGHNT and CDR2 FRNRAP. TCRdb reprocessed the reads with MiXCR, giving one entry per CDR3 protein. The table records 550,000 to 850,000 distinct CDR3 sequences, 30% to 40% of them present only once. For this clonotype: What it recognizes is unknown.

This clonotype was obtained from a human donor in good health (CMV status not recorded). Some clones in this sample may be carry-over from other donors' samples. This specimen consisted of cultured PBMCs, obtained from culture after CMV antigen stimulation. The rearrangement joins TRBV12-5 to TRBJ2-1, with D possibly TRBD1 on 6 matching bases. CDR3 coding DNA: TGTGCTAGTGGTTTGGTACAGGGTGAGCAGTTCTTC. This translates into CASGLVQGEQFF.